This is a list of T cell receptor beta chains from one sample in a study of T cell responses to AZD1222 COVID-19 vaccine. TCRdb's table, derived via immunoSEQ multiplex PCR, lists solely in-frame clones and lacks some. The repertoire holds around 91,000 clones, with roughly 92% as singletons. This material consisted of peripheral blood, taken 28 days after the second AZD1222 dose. Receptors were obtained from an adult who received the AZD1222 COVID-19 vaccine. Both conserved end residues are part of each CDR3. A D gene is named only where the DNA matches it firmly. Rows give clone size only sometimes, using once, few, many, or a class for an expanded clone.

TRBV2	TRBJ1-1	-	-	CASSRETEAFF	TGTGCCAGCAGCAGGGAAACTGAAGCTTTCTTT
TRBV9	TRBJ2-3	-	-	CASSPHPDTQYF	TGTGCCAGCAGCCCCCACCCAGATACGCAGTATTTT
TRBV7-2	TRBJ2-2	-	-	CASSTDWNTGELFF	TGTGCCAGCAGCACCGACTGGAACACCGGGGAGCTGTTTTTT
TRBV9	TRBJ2-6	-	-	CASSPHGEGSGANVLTF	TGTGCCAGCAGCCCCCACGGGGAAGGTTCTGGGGCCAACGTCCTGACTTTC
TRBV6-2/TRBV6-3	TRBJ2-7	-	TRBD2	CASSYSTTVAGESGDEQYF	TGTGCCAGCAGTTACTCGACCACGGTAGCGGGAGAATCGGGGGACGAGCAGTACTTC
TRBV29-1	TRBJ1-5	-	-	CSVEVVLGQPQHF	TGCAGCGTTGAGGTAGTTCTAGGACAGCCCCAGCATTTT
TRBV5-1	TRBJ2-2	-	-	CASSLAIPGELFF	TGCGCCAGCAGCTTGGCCATCCCCGGGGAGCTGTTTTTT
TRBV24-1	TRBJ1-5	-	-	CATRGPGGNQPQHF	TGTGCCACCAGGGGTCCCGGGGGCAATCAGCCCCAGCATTTT
TRBV7-6	TRBJ2-2	-	-	CASSLPRDKPNTGELFF	TGTGCCAGCAGCTTACCCCGGGACAAACCGAACACCGGGGAGCTGTTTTTT
TRBV6-5	TRBJ1-2	-	TRBD1	CASSYGTGIAYGYTF	TGTGCCAGCAGTTACGGGACAGGGATCGCCTATGGCTACACCTTC
TRBV2	TRBJ1-5	-	-	CASSVGGALNQPQHF	TGTGCCAGCAGTGTCGGAGGGGCCTTAAATCAGCCCCAGCATTTT
TRBV28	TRBJ2-1	-	TRBD2	CASSSARGLAVREQFF	TGTGCCAGCAGTTCAGCCAGGGGACTAGCGGTACGCGAGCAGTTCTTC
TRBV24-1	TRBJ2-1	-	TRBD2	CATSDGTSGDNEQFF	TGTGCCACCAGTGATGGGACTAGCGGGGACAATGAGCAGTTCTTC
TRBV6-1	TRBJ2-5	-	TRBD2	CASSGVLAGGRETQYF	TGTGCCAGCAGTGGGGTGTTAGCGGGAGGCAGGGAGACCCAGTACTTC
TRBV3-1/TRBV3-2	TRBJ2-1	-	TRBD2	CASSQGLAGGPVF	TGTGCCAGCAGCCAAGGGCTAGCGGGAGGGCCAGTCTTC
TRBV10-3	TRBJ2-7	-	-	CAISEPGTAAYEQYF	TGTGCCATCAGTGAGCCCGGGACGGCCGCCTACGAGCAGTACTTC
TRBV25-1	TRBJ1-4	once	-	CASSAGLPGEKLFF	TGTGCCAGCAGTGCGGGACTTCCGGGGGAAAAACTGTTTTTT
TRBV7-9	TRBJ2-1	-	TRBD2	CASSLAGAGGPRNEQFF	TGTGCCAGCAGCTTAGCCGGGGCGGGAGGGCCAAGGAATGAGCAGTTCTTC
TRBV12-3/TRBV12-4	TRBJ1-2	-	-	CASSLLDNYGYTF	TGTGCCAGCAGCCTTCTGGACAACTATGGCTACACCTTC
TRBV7-6	TRBJ2-2	few	TRBD2	CASSSWLAGTGELFF	TGTGCCAGCAGCTCCTGGCTAGCGGGCACCGGGGAGCTGTTTTTT
TRBV19	TRBJ1-4	-	-	CASSRTGTLNEKLFF	TGTGCCAGTAGTCGCACCGGGACACTTAACGAAAAACTGTTTTTT
TRBV28	TRBJ1-1	-	TRBD1	CASKGTGDTEAFF	TGTGCCAGTAAGGGGACAGGGGACACTGAAGCTTTCTTT
TRBV6-2/TRBV6-3	TRBJ2-7	-	-	CASSPDTYEQYF	TGTGCCAGCAGTCCCGACACCTACGAGCAGTACTTC
TRBV5-1	TRBJ2-3	-	TRBD1	CASSPGQSTDTQYF	TGCGCCAGCAGCCCGGGACAGTCCACAGATACGCAGTATTTT
TRBV27	TRBJ2-7	-	TRBD1	CASSLSQGAYEQYF	TGTGCCAGCAGTTTATCCCAGGGGGCATACGAGCAGTACTTC
TRBV11-2	TRBJ2-5	-	-	CASSLDFGQNQETQYF	TGTGCCAGCAGCTTAGATTTCGGCCAGAACCAAGAGACCCAGTACTTC
TRBV28	TRBJ2-5	-	TRBD1	CASSQGDRAQETQYF	TGTGCCAGCAGTCAGGGAGACAGGGCCCAAGAGACCCAGTACTTC
TRBV23-1	TRBJ1-2	few	-	CASSQSDGYTF	TGCGCCAGCAGTCAATCGGATGGCTACACCTTC
TRBV6-1	TRBJ1-1	-	TRBD1	CASSETQTGVRSTEAFF	TGTGCCAGCAGTGAGACTCAGACAGGGGTTAGGAGCACTGAAGCTTTCTTT
TRBV7-2	TRBJ1-2	-	-	CASSLAVSGYGGGYTF	TGTGCCAGCAGCTTAGCGGTTTCGGGGTACGGTGGTGGCTACACCTTC
TRBV19	TRBJ2-7	-	TRBD2	CASSQSSGSHEQYF	TGTGCCAGTAGTCAGTCTAGCGGGAGCCACGAGCAGTACTTC
TRBV6-5	TRBJ1-2	-	-	CASSRTAQNYGYTF	TGTGCCAGCTCACGGACAGCCCAGAACTATGGCTACACCTTC
TRBV5-1	TRBJ2-1	-	-	CASSLGRVSYNEQFF	TGCGCCAGCAGCTTGGGCAGGGTTTCCTACAATGAGCAGTTCTTC
TRBV10-2	TRBJ2-3	-	-	CASSEPQGRGTDTQYF	TGCGCCAGCAGTGAGCCCCAAGGCAGGGGAACAGATACGCAGTATTTT
TRBV11-2	TRBJ1-4	-	-	CASSATSQNEKLFF	TGTGCCAGCAGCGCGACGAGCCAAAATGAAAAACTGTTTTTT
TRBV5-1	TRBJ2-5	-	TRBD1	CASSLVGTGGETQYF	TGCGCCAGCAGCTTGGTCGGGACAGGGGGCGAGACCCAGTACTTC
TRBV10-3	TRBJ2-7	-	-	CAISLLGQGYEQYF	TGTGCCATCAGCCTACTTGGGCAGGGCTACGAGCAGTACTTC
TRBV6-6	TRBJ2-7	-	-	CASSDPGTPNF	TGTGCCAGCAGTGACCCCGGGACTCCTAACTTC
TRBV6-4	TRBJ2-1	-	TRBD2	CASSAAGGYEQFF	TGTGCCAGCAGTGCGGCGGGAGGGTATGAGCAGTTCTTC
TRBV4-3	TRBJ1-1	-	-	CASSPEGGTTEAFF	TGCGCCAGCAGCCCCGAAGGGGGAACGACTGAAGCTTTCTTT